Listed below are T cell receptor beta chains from one sample, sequenced in a study of T cell responses to AZD1222 COVID-19 vaccine. Generated by immunoSEQ multiplex PCR, the TCRdb table keeps only in-frame clones and is missing some. Counted here are around 120,000 clones, 86% occurring once; the ten biggest clones make up 17%. Material: peripheral blood, obtained 28 days after the second AZD1222 dose. These receptors came from an adult who received the AZD1222 COVID-19 vaccine. Both conserved end residues are part of each CDR3. A D gene is named only where the DNA matches it firmly. A row's size may be missing; if present it is once, few, many or a size class.

v_call	j_call	clone_size	d_call	cdr3_nt	cdr3_aa
TRBV6-5	TRBJ1-4	-	-	TGTGCCAGCAGTTACAGACCTGGCAGTAGTAATGAAAAACTGTTTTTT	CASSYRPGSSNEKLFF
TRBV21-1	TRBJ1-2	-	-	TGTGCCAGCGCCCGTTTACAGGGGCCCGGCAAAGGCTACACCTTC	CASARLQGPGKGYTF
TRBV24-1	TRBJ1-5	-	TRBD1	TGTGCCACCAGTGACGGGGACAGTAGCAATCAGCCCCAGCATTTT	CATSDGDSSNQPQHF
TRBV15	TRBJ1-4	-	-	TGTGCCACCAGCAGAGAGGGGCAGTTTAATGAAAAACTGTTTTTT	CATSREGQFNEKLFF
TRBV9	TRBJ1-3	-	-	TGTGCCAGCAGCGTGAGGGAGCTCGGAAACACCATATATTTT	CASSVRELGNTIYF
TRBV7-9	TRBJ2-5	once	-	TGTGCCAGCAGCTTAGAGTGGGAGACCCAGTACTTC	CASSLEWETQYF
TRBV6-2/TRBV6-3	TRBJ1-2	-	-	TGTGCCAGCAGTTACGGTCAGGGAAATGGCTACACCTTC	CASSYGQGNGYTF
TRBV6-2/TRBV6-3	TRBJ1-2	-	TRBD1	TGTGCCAGCAGTTCCAACGACAGGGGTCACTATGGCTACACCTTC	CASSSNDRGHYGYTF
TRBV6-5	TRBJ1-4	once	TRBD1	TGTGCCAGCATGGGAGCGGGACAGGGACAGGAAAAACTGTTTTTT	CASMGAGQGQEKLFF
TRBV6-1	TRBJ2-2	few	-	TGTGCCAGCAGAGGGAGAGCCGGGGAGCTGTTTTTT	CASRGRAGELFF